The next 21 T cell receptor beta chains were all read from a single sample in a study of T cells after yellow fever vaccination. One entry per CDR3 protein, called by TCRdb with MiXCR from the 5' RACE reads. The sample shows 620,000 or so distinct CDR3 sequences, around 17% of them seen only once. This specimen was PBMCs, taken less than 6 days after the first yellow fever vaccination. The source is a man aged 18 to 30 who received the YFV17D yellow fever vaccine.

This clonotype was detected a few times. The chain is built from TRBV7-9 and TRBJ2-5; 14 bases are a match to TRBD2. The CDR3 sequence is 16 residues long. V lost 5 bases to trimming and J lost 1 base; unmatched junction nucleotides: 3. In germline, CDR1 is SEHNR, CDR2 FQNEAQ (reference sequence). CDR3 amino acids: CASSQGLAGVQETQYF. CDR3 nucleotide sequence: TGTGCCAGCAGCCAGGGACTAGCGGGGGTCCAAGAGACCCAGTACTTC.

V gene TRBV6-5 combines with J gene TRBJ2-2; D might be TRBD1 (6 bases). Trimming took 2 bases from V and 6 from J, leaving 10 bases between them. CDR1 and CDR2 from the germline V gene are MNHEY and SVGAGI. The CDR3 is made up of 14 amino acids. Written as DNA, the CDR3 is TGTGCCAGCAGTTACCGGTGGACAGCCGGGGAGCTGTTTTTT. It encodes CASSYRWTAGELFF.

This clonotype has only a few counts. The chain carries TRBV7-1 and TRBJ2-2; the match to TRBD1 covers 9 bases. TRBV7-1 is assigned to the ORF class and has an uncertain function. This CDR3 is built from 22 residues. The V gene end was trimmed by 3 bases and the J gene end by 5 bases; junction bases not matched to a gene: 25. Here the CDR3 DNA reads TGTGCCAGCAGCTCCATTGCGGCCGGACAGGGGTGGTTTGGCCGAGGGACCGGGGAGCTGTTTTTT. It codes for CASSSIAAGQGWFGRGTGELFF.

The rearrangement uses TRBV29-1 and TRBJ1-1, with 10 bases identical to TRBD1. CDR1 and CDR2 from the germline V gene are SQVTM and ANQGSEA. The V segment lost 6 bases and the J segment 3 bases; nucleotides outside the gene matches: 7. The CDR3 is 14 residues long. The DNA for the CDR3 is TGCAGCGTCGAAAGGACAGGGGGGTACACTGAAGCTTTCTTT. Its protein is CSVERTGGYTEAFF.

This clonotype was observed a few times. The chain uses TRBV30 and TRBJ2-7, with 9 bases fitting TRBD1. CDR3 length: 14 residues. V gave up 4 bases and J gave up 0 bases; unmatched junction bases: 4. Germline V CDR1 and CDR2: GTSNPN, SVGIG (reference sequence). The chain's CDR3 is CAWTGTGSSYEQYF. Written as DNA, the CDR3 is TGTGCCTGGACCGGGACAGGGAGCTCCTACGAGCAGTACTTC.

The chain couples TRBV9 to TRBJ2-1, with 9 bases matching TRBD2. The CDR3 length is 16 residues. V lost 3 bases to trimming and J lost 9 bases; unmatched junction nucleotides: 13. From germline, CDR1 is SGDLS and CDR2 YYNGEE. CDR3 nucleotide sequence: TGTGCCAGCAGCGCACCAATAGACGGGACTAGCAGTGAGCAGTTCTTC. This encodes CASSAPIDGTSSEQFF.

The CDR3 nucleotides read TGTGCCAGCAGCCCCCGGCGTATGTTAGATACGCAGTATTTT. It is translated as CASSPRRMLDTQYF. The chain employs TRBV5-5 and TRBJ2-3; no definite D call. The CDR3 consists of 14 residues. Germline-derived CDR1 and CDR2 are SGHKS and YYEKEE (reference sequence). The germline V and J ends were trimmed by 4 bases and 5 bases, with 14 bases remaining between them.

This sequence joins TRBV5-4 and TRBJ2-1, with D tentatively TRBD2 (5 bases). This CDR3 has 12 residues. Germline V gene sequence: CDR1 SGHNT, CDR2 YYREEE (reference sequence). Between the trimmed V and J ends, which lost 4 bases and 12 bases, there was a span of 14 bases. The CDR3 loop reads CASSGNGVLQFF. The DNA of the CDR3 is TGTGCCAGCAGCGGAAACGGGGTTTTGCAGTTCTTC.

This clonotype was picked up a small number of times. The genes are TRBV7-9 and TRBJ1-2; D ambiguous. CDR1 is SEHNR and CDR2 is FQNEAQ in the germline V gene (reference sequence). The CDR3 runs 13 residues. The V and J ends lost 2 bases and 4 bases respectively, with 8 bases between them. The CDR3 DNA sequence: TGTGCCAGCAGCTTATATGGGAGCTATGGCTACACCTTC. Protein product: CASSLYGSYGYTF.

The chain carries TRBV2 and TRBJ1-1, with 10 bases lining up with TRBD1. This CDR3 is built from 15 residues. V lost 7 bases and J lost 5; bases outside the gene matches: 10. Per the germline V gene, CDR1 is SNHLY and CDR2 is FYNNEI. The chain's CDR3 is CASTQEGQGQTEAFF. The CDR3 DNA reads TGTGCCAGCACCCAAGAGGGACAGGGGCAAACTGAAGCTTTCTTT.

The CDR3 coding sequence is TGTGCCAGCAGTTCTAGGGCAGGGGGCAAGAACACCATATATTTT. As protein: CASSSRAGGKNTIYF. This chain uses TRBV12-3 or TRBV12-4 with TRBJ1-3; 8 nucleotides agree with TRBD1. The CDR3 runs to 15 residues. Trimming took 4 bases from V and 7 from J; bases not matched to a gene: 9.

Only one count was recorded for this clonotype. The chain has TRBV5-1 and TRBJ2-3; maybe TRBD1 (6 bases). The CDR3 is 15 amino acids. Per the germline V gene, CDR1 is SGHRS and CDR2 is YFSETQ. Trimming pared 7 bases from V and 0 bases from J, leaving 15 bases between. This chain's CDR3 is CASHRGSSSTDTQYF. In DNA, the CDR3 is TGCGCCAGCCATAGGGGGTCCTCTAGCACAGATACGCAGTATTTT.

This clonotype was seen only a few times. The chain couples TRBV29-1 to TRBJ2-1, with 9 bases fitting TRBD2. The CDR3 has 15 residues. Germline trimming cut 6 bases from V and 2 bases from J; bases unmatched to any gene: 8. CDR1 SQVTM and CDR2 ANQGSEA come from the germline V gene. The CDR3 loop reads CSVERGDSPYNEQFF. CDR3 nucleotides: TGCAGCGTCGAGCGGGGGGACTCCCCCTACAATGAGCAGTTCTTC.

This clonotype occurred a few times. The chain combines TRBV7-2 with TRBJ2-7; maybe TRBD2 (6 bases). Trimming took 5 bases from V and 2 from J, leaving 10 bases between them. This CDR3 has 13 residues. Germline V gene lookup returns CDR1 SGHTA and CDR2 FQGNSA. As DNA, the CDR3 is TGTGCCAGCAGCAGCGGGTTTGCCTACGAGCAGTACTTC. Translation gives CASSSGFAYEQYF. Variable domain in full (rest from reference TRBV7-2 and TRBJ2-7): GAGVSQSPSNKVTEKGKDVELRCDPISGHTALYWYRQSLGQGLEFLIYFQGNSAPDKSGLPSDRFSAERTGGSVSTLTIQRTQQEDSAVYLCASSSGFAYEQYFGPGTRLTVT.

In its sample, this clonotype was seen many times. The chain joins TRBV12-3 or TRBV12-4 to TRBJ2-3; D unclear. V lost 6 bases, J lost 4 bases, and 8 bases lay in between. This CDR3 spans 12 amino acids. CDR3 in amino acids: CASSFGADTQYF. Here the CDR3 DNA reads TGTGCCAGCAGCTTTGGAGCAGATACGCAGTATTTT.

The chain has TRBV5-6 and TRBJ1-1; TRBD1 is a possible D gene (5 bases). The V gene lost 4 bases and the J gene lost 1 base, with 11 bases spanning the gap. The CDR3 is 14 residues long. Per the germline V gene, CDR1 is SGHDT and CDR2 is YYEEEE. This chain's CDR3 is CASSRQRPNTEAFF. The CDR3 DNA sequence: TGTGCCAGCAGCCGACAGCGCCCGAACACTGAAGCTTTCTTT.

This clonotype came up a few times. This rearrangement joins TRBV7-2 to TRBJ2-7; D unclear. Trimming cost V 5 bases and J 0 bases, with 5 bases left between them. The germline gives CDR1 SGHTA, CDR2 FQGNSA. CDR3 length equals 12 residues. CDR3 coding DNA: TGTGCCAGCAGCCGATTCTCCTACGAGCAGTACTTC. Encoded protein: CASSRFSYEQYF.

The chain combines TRBV20-1 with TRBJ2-7; 14 bases line up with TRBD2. This CDR3 contains 19 residues. Germline V lookup: CDR1 DFQATT, CDR2 SNEGSKA (reference sequence). J lost 0 bases, V lost 3 bases, and 13 bases had no gene match. CDR3 sequence reads: CSARKTGTSGGRSSYEQYV. The CDR3 nucleotides are TGCAGTGCTAGGAAAACCGGGACTAGCGGGGGCCGGAGCTCCTACGAGCAGTACGTC.

This clonotype was recorded many times. The V and J genes are TRBV5-1 and TRBJ2-3; D call uncertain. CDR1 is SGHRS, CDR2 YFSETQ, per germline. The CDR3 consists of 16 residues. The V gene lost 4 bases and the J gene lost 2 bases, with 17 bases spanning the gap. The CDR3 spells CASSPGVSPYTDTQYF. The CDR3 coding sequence is TGCGCCAGCAGCCCTGGGGTATCGCCTTACACAGATACGCAGTATTTT.

V usage is TRBV7-2 and J usage is TRBJ2-2; TRBD2 matches 9 bases. V dropped 1 base and J dropped 6; count of bases not matched to a gene: 3. The CDR3 spans 15 residues. Germline CDR1 and CDR2: SGHTA and FQGNSA. CDR3 region: CASSLVGTSPGELFF. In nucleotides, the CDR3 is TGTGCCAGCAGCTTAGTTGGGACTAGCCCCGGGGAGCTGTTTTTT. Full variable domain (remainder filled in from reference TRBV7-2 and TRBJ2-2): GAGVSQSPSNKVTEKGKDVELRCDPISGHTALYWYRQSLGQGLEFLIYFQGNSAPDKSGLPSDRFSAERTGGSVSTLTIQRTQQEDSAVYLCASSLVGTSPGELFFGEGSRLTVL.

This chain's CDR3 is CATSDIAGASTDTQYF. CDR3 nucleotide sequence: TGTGCCACCAGTGATATAGCGGGCGCTAGCACAGATACGCAGTATTTT. The chain couples TRBV24-1 to TRBJ2-3, with 7 bases aligning to TRBD2. Trimming took 3 bases from V and 0 from J; bases not matched to a gene: 5. The germline gives CDR1 KGHDR, CDR2 SFDVKD. The CDR3 extends over 16 amino acids.